This T cell receptor beta chain comes out of a study of CD8+CD57+ T cells in acquired aplastic anemia. Study summary: Across the sorted CD4+ and CD8+ cells, DNA amounts averaged approximately 3.1 ug. Sequencing produced an average of approximately 10 million reads per healthy donor for CD4+ cells. Points from the study as a whole: Shared by patients and controls, approximately 29 CD8+ CDR3s were abundant in patients.

CDR1 and CDR2 (germline): SGHTA, FQGNSA. The CDR3 totals 16 residues. V lost 1 base, J lost 14 bases, and 23 bases lay in between. TCR beta VDJ and CDR3 profiling used genomic DNA as template. TCRdb passed the reads through MiXCR, listing each CDR3 protein once. Among a few hundred thousand distinct CDR3 sequences listed, about two thirds were seen once. This clonotype has just one count. What it binds is not known. What was sequenced was sorted CD4+, CD8+, or CD8+CD57+ T cells (not recorded which) from PBMCs. The chain uses TRBV7-2 and TRBJ2-2, with D perhaps matching TRBD1 or TRBD2 (5 bases each). This TCR derives from a human donor in good health, serving as a control. The CDR3: CASSLGGVQGYTFLFF. Here the CDR3 DNA reads TGTGCCAGCAGCTTAGGAGGGGTTCAAGGCTACACCTTCCTGTTTTTT.